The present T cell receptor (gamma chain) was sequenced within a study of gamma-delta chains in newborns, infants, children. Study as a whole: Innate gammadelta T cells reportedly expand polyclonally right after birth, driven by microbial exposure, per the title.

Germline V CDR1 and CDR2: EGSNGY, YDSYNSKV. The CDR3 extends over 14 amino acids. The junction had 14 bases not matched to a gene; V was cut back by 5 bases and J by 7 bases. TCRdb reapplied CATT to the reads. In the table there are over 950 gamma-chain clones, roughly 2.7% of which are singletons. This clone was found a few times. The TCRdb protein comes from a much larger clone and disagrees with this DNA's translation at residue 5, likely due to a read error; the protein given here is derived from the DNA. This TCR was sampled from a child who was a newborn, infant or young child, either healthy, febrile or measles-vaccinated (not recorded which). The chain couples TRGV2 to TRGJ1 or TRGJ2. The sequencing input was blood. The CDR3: CATWGPELGYKKLF. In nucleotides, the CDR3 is TGTGCCACCTGGGGCCCAGAATTAGGCTATAAGAAACTCTTT.